Each of the 16 T cell receptor beta chains below was sequenced from the same sample in a study of regulatory T cells in long-lasting Graves disease. Time point denoted: persistent/refractory GD, antithyroid drugs over 5 years with positive TRAb. Researchers made the TCR library from RNA that was extracted from PBMCs. CDR3 regions were amplified by Arm-PCR using iRepertoire HTBI primers to build TCR beta libraries. From the multiplex PCR reads, TCRdb called clonotypes with MiXCR, one entry per CDR3 protein. The sample includes some 450,000 distinct CDR3 sequences, 20% to 30% of them seen just once. The sequencing here drew on peripheral blood mononuclear cells (PBMCs), taken when the disease was refractory, from a patient treated with antithyroid drugs. Receptors originate from a female donor with Graves disease.

With regard to this clonotype: This likely reflects a read error, since a far larger clone is one base away. The rearrangement joins TRBV2 to TRBJ2-6; D remains ambiguous. Germline V CDR1 and CDR2: SNHLY, FYNNEI. CDR3 length: 14 residues. CDR3 nucleotides: TGTGCCGGCAGCCGAACCTCTGGGGCCAACGTCCTGACTTTC. The encoded protein is CAGSRTSGANVLTF.

Many counts were recorded for this clonotype. This sequence joins TRBV2 and TRBJ2-7; the D call may be TRBD1 or TRBD2 (5 bases each). Germline V gives CDR1 SNHLY, CDR2 FYNNEI. Trimming cost V 7 bases and J 6 bases, with 16 bases left between them. The CDR3 has 13 amino acids. CDR3 coding DNA: TGTGCCAGCACCCTGAAGCGGCAGGGCGAGCAGTACTTC. Translated, it gives CASTLKRQGEQYF.

The chain links TRBV19 to TRBJ1-5, with 8 bases aligning to TRBD1. CDR3 size: 17 residues. Trimming cost V 3 bases and J 0 bases; bases outside gene matches: 7. In germline, CDR1 is LNHDA, CDR2 SQIVND (reference sequence). This CDR3 is CASSISFRGLSNQPQHF. CDR3 bases: TGTGCCAGTAGTATTTCGTTCAGGGGGCTTAGCAATCAGCCCCAGCATTTT.

This clonotype was counted between two and nine times. V usage is TRBV29-1 and J usage is TRBJ1-1, with 10 bases fitting TRBD1. V was pared by 0 bases and J by 8 bases, with 9 bases of the junction left unmatched. The CDR3 extends over 15 amino acids. The germline V gene has CDR1 SQVTM and CDR2 ANQGSEA. DNA for the CDR3: TGCAGCGTTGAAGATACCTGGGACAGGGGACGGGAAGCTTTCTTT. Its translation is CSVEDTWDRGREAFF.

This clonotype was observed a handful of times. The chain uses TRBV10-3 and TRBJ2-5; 7 positions agree with TRBD2. V was pared by 4 bases and J by 5 bases, with 7 bases of the junction left unmatched. The germline V gene encodes CDR1 ENHRY and CDR2 SYGVKD. CDR3 length equals 14 residues. CDR3 amino acids: CAISGGGSGETQYF. For the CDR3, the DNA is TGTGCCATCAGTGGTGGCGGGAGCGGGGAGACCCAGTACTTC.

This sequence joins TRBV29-1 and TRBJ2-7, with 8 bases that match TRBD2. The J segment lost 3 bases and the V segment lost 7 bases, leaving 2 bases of the junction unmatched. The CDR3 has 11 residues. Germline V lookup: CDR1 SQVTM, CDR2 ANQGSEA. The CDR3 loop is CSGGTSYEQYF. For the CDR3, the DNA is TGCAGCGGGGGGACTAGCTACGAGCAGTACTTC.

Details on this clonotype: Mismatch with germline at one junction end may stem from a read error. The J gene is TRBJ2-7, the V gene TRBV2; a weak D match, TRBD2 (6 bases). This CDR3 has 12 residues. The germline gives CDR1 SNHLY, CDR2 FYNNEI. CDR3 nucleotides: TGTGTCAGCAGTGGAGGGTTAGGCGAGCAGTACTTC. Protein: CVSSGGLGEQYF.

This clonotype has just a few counts. V gene TRBV29-1 combines with J gene TRBJ2-5; D gene uncertain. The V gene lost 2 bases and the J gene lost 4 bases, with 14 bases spanning the gap. From germline, CDR1 is SQVTM and CDR2 ANQGSEA. CDR3 length: 14 residues. CDR3 amino acids: CSVEMTISLETQYF. The CDR3 coding sequence is TGCAGCGTTGAAATGACAATATCCCTAGAGACCCAGTACTTC.

The V call is TRBV6-1, the J call TRBJ2-1; D possibly corresponds to TRBD1 (7 bases). Germline CDR1 is MNHNS and CDR2 is SASEGT. V was pared by 5 bases and J by 3 bases, with 17 bases between. The CDR3 runs 16 residues. The CDR3 loop is CASSPRGGGVYNEQFF. CDR3 bases: TGTGCCAGCAGTCCTCGTGGAGGGGGCGTCTACAATGAGCAGTTCTTC.

This clonotype was seen many times. This CDR3 is CSANTGGQPQHF. The CDR3 coding sequence is TGCAGTGCTAACACAGGGGGCCAGCCCCAGCATTTT. This rearrangement joins TRBV20-1 to TRBJ1-5; TRBD1 aligns across 9 bases. Germline CDR1 reads DFQATT; CDR2 reads SNEGSKA (reference sequence). Losses at the gene ends were 4 bases for V and 7 bases for J; bases not matched to a gene: 2. The CDR3 has 12 amino acids.

This clonotype came up many times. The V and J genes are TRBV2 and TRBJ2-7; 7 bases map to TRBD1. The CDR3 is 12 amino acids. Looked up from germline, CDR1 is SNHLY and CDR2 is FYNNEI. The trim removed 7 bases at V and 5 bases at J, leaving 5 bases unmatched. CDR3 in amino acids: CASMVTGNEQYF. CDR3 DNA: TGTGCCAGCATGGTGACAGGGAACGAGCAGTACTTC.

The chain combines TRBV27 with TRBJ2-2, with D perhaps matching TRBD1 or TRBD2 (5 bases each). Trimming cost V 6 bases and J 3 bases, with 11 bases left between them. This CDR3 contains 14 residues. The V gene's germline CDR1 is MNHEY and CDR2 SMNVEV (reference sequence). CDR3 loop: CASSLGPDTGELFF. The CDR3, as DNA: TGTGCCAGCAGCCTGGGACCAGACACCGGGGAGCTGTTTTTT.

This clonotype was observed many times. This chain's CDR3 is CSGAGTSGIYEQYF. CDR3 nucleotides: TGCAGTGGGGCCGGGACTAGCGGAATCTACGAGCAGTACTTC. This chain joins TRBV20-1 and TRBJ2-7, with 11 bases fitting TRBD2. This CDR3 has 14 residues. Germline V CDR1 and CDR2: DFQATT, SNEGSKA (reference sequence). V lost 7 bases and J lost 3; bases outside the gene matches: 8.

This clonotype was picked up a small number of times. The chain has TRBV27 and TRBJ2-7; D is perhaps TRBD2 (6 bases). Germline V CDR1 and CDR2: MNHEY, SMNVEV (reference sequence). V dropped 0 bases and J dropped 0 bases, with 18 bases sitting between them. The CDR3 has 18 residues. CDR3 region: CASSLSHNLDGSSYEQYF. The CDR3 nucleotides are TGTGCCAGCAGTTTATCCCACAACTTGGACGGGAGCTCCTACGAGCAGTACTTC.

This clonotype showed up just a few times. V is TRBV30 and J is TRBJ1-4; no reliable D call. The CDR3 runs 13 residues. CDR1 is GTSNPN, CDR2 SVGIG, per germline (reference sequence). Trimming removed 5 bases from V and 3 bases from J, with 10 bases in between. The CDR3 region has the DNA TGTGCCTGGGGGCGACCGTCTAATGAAAAACTGTTTTTT. Encoded protein: CAWGRPSNEKLFF.

This clonotype was picked up many times. The rearrangement joins TRBV2 to TRBJ2-4; weak D call: TRBD1 (5 bases). The V end lost 3 bases, the J end lost 0 bases, and 12 bases lay between the germline ends. Germline V gives CDR1 SNHLY, CDR2 FYNNEI. The length of the CDR3 is 16 residues. This chain's CDR3 is CASSDQGPLAKNIQYF. The CDR3, as DNA: TGTGCCAGCAGTGATCAGGGCCCTTTAGCCAAAAACATTCAGTACTTC.